Below are 5 T cell receptor beta chains sequenced from a single sample in a study of cytomegalovirus exposure and HLA in healthy donors. PCR involved 60 Vbeta and 13 Jbeta primers. Measured with immunoSEQ multiplex PCR; TCRdb has only the in-frame clones, and not every one. In the table there are some 170,000 clones, 80% to 85% of which are singletons. The source material was PBMCs. The receptors here all came from a man aged 45-65 years in good health and CMV-seropositive.

This clone was seen only a few times. J is TRBJ2-5 and V is TRBV6-1, with a tentative D call TRBD2 (5 bases). Germline CDR1 and CDR2: MNHNS and SASEGT. This CDR3 region has 15 residues. V lost 2 bases to trimming and J lost 2 bases, with 12 bases between them. For the CDR3, the DNA is TGTGCCAGCAGTGAATTGAACGGAGGTCAAGAGACCCAGTACTTC. This gives the protein CASSELNGGQETQYF.

This clone was seen a single time. The chain has TRBV6-5 and TRBJ2-7, with D maybe TRBD2 (5 bases). Looked up from germline, CDR1 is MNHEY and CDR2 is SVGAGI. V was trimmed by 2 bases and J by 7 bases, leaving 12 bases between them. The CDR3 has 13 amino acids. CDR3 DNA: TGTGCCAGCAGTTACGGGCAGGACTCGGAGCAGTACTTC. Amino acid sequence: CASSYGQDSEQYF.

CDR3 sequence: CASSTQGASTEAFF. The CDR3 DNA sequence: TGTGCCAGCAGCACCCAGGGGGCAAGTACTGAAGCTTTCTTT. The chain has TRBV6-6 and TRBJ1-1; 8 nucleotides agree with TRBD1. This CDR3 is built from 14 residues. The germline V gene has CDR1 MNHNY and CDR2 SVGAGI (reference sequence). V shed 6 bases and J 5 bases; nucleotides not matched to a gene: 8.

The V and J genes are TRBV9 and TRBJ2-1; 8 bases align to TRBD2. The V gene's germline CDR1 is SGDLS and CDR2 YYNGEE. Trimming at V came to 4 bases and at J to 3 bases, leaving 15 bases not matched to a gene. The CDR3 extends over 18 amino acids. The CDR3: CASSRTKRESLIYNEQFF. CDR3 nucleotides: TGTGCCAGCAGCCGGACTAAGCGGGAGTCCCTCATCTACAATGAGCAGTTCTTC.

The chain employs TRBV29-1 and TRBJ2-3, with a weak D call TRBD2 (6 bases). Germline CDR1 SQVTM, CDR2 ANQGSEA. Trimming left V 3 bases short and J 6 bases short, with 10 bases between. There are 12 residues in the CDR3. The CDR3 here is CSVDGGTDTQYF. As DNA, the CDR3 is TGCAGCGTTGATGGGGGGACGGATACGCAGTATTTT.